These 10 T cell receptor beta chains were all obtained from the same sample, sequenced in a study of blood T cell repertoires in COVID-19. Data came from immunoSEQ multiplex PCR; TCRdb stores just in-frame clones and leaves some out. Here the sample spans under 45,000 clones, 85% being singletons. The sample consisted of peripheral blood. The origin of the receptors is a human donor in a cohort sampled during active COVID-19.

DNA of the CDR3: TGTGCCAGCAGCTTAGCGCTCGGCGGCGGGACGCTTGGCTACACCTTC. Protein: CASSLALGGGTLGYTF. The chain couples TRBV7-2 to TRBJ1-2, with a possible D match to TRBD1 (5 bases). The CDR3 runs to 16 residues. Trimming stripped 0 bases from V and 7 bases from J, with 18 bases between. The V gene's germline CDR1 is SGHTA and CDR2 FQGNSA.

The chain recombines TRBV14 with TRBJ1-1, with D tentatively TRBD1 (5 bases). Trimming cost V 4 bases and J 0 bases, with 12 bases left between them. Germline V gene lookup returns CDR1 SGHDN and CDR2 FVKESK. The CDR3 length is 15 residues. The CDR3 here is CASSPSDTLNTEAFF. The DNA of the CDR3 is TGTGCCAGCAGCCCCTCGGACACCCTGAACACTGAAGCTTTCTTT.

The chain is built from TRBV7-2 and TRBJ2-5; perhaps TRBD2 as D (5 bases). Germline CDR1 and CDR2: SGHTA and FQGNSA. V lost 1 base, J lost 2 bases, and 14 bases lay in between. This CDR3 is 16 amino acids long. The chain's CDR3 is CASSLGGTGGQETQYF. The CDR3 DNA follows: TGTGCCAGCAGCTTAGGAGGAACGGGCGGGCAAGAGACCCAGTACTTC.

This clone has only one observation. The V and J genes are TRBV11-1 and TRBJ1-1; D is perhaps TRBD1 (5 bases). CDR3 length: 14 residues. Trimming left V 1 base short and J 5 bases short, with 11 bases between. Germline CDR1 reads SGHAT; CDR2 reads FQDESV (reference sequence). CDR3 residues: CASSLGAGLTEAFF. CDR3 nucleotides: TGTGCCAGCAGCTTAGGGGCAGGGCTGACTGAAGCTTTCTTT.

The chain carries TRBV18 and TRBJ1-5; D not certain. The CDR3 is made up of 16 amino acids. Germline V CDR1 and CDR2: KGHSH, LQKENI. V was clipped by 4 bases and J by 0 bases, with 13 bases between them. The DNA of the CDR3 is TGTGCCAGCTCACGACGGACTGCTGATAGCAATCAGCCCCAGCATTTT. It is translated as CASSRRTADSNQPQHF.

The chain links TRBV9 to TRBJ2-3, with a tentative D call TRBD2 (5 bases). The CDR3 is made up of 15 amino acids. Looked up from germline, CDR1 is SGDLS and CDR2 is YYNGEE. V shed 3 bases and J shed 0 bases, with 11 bases lying between them. Here the CDR3 DNA reads TGTGCCAGCAGCGCAGCTGGAGGTAGCACAGATACGCAGTATTTT. Translating it yields CASSAAGGSTDTQYF.

The gene calls are TRBV10-3 and TRBJ1-2; D remains ambiguous. The CDR3 spans 14 residues. V shed 6 bases and J shed 2 bases, with 13 bases lying between them. The V gene's germline CDR1 is ENHRY and CDR2 SYGVKD. The CDR3 DNA is TGTGCCATCAGCAGCCGGGGTGGAAACTATGGCTACACCTTC. It is translated as CAISSRGGNYGYTF.

The chain joins TRBV5-1 to TRBJ1-4; no definite D call. CDR3 length: 14 residues. Trimming took 6 bases from V and 3 from J, leaving 12 bases between them. Germline V gives CDR1 SGHRS, CDR2 YFSETQ. The CDR3 DNA reads as TGCGCCAGCACCCCCGGGGAGGCTAATGAAAAACTGTTTTTT. Its protein is CASTPGEANEKLFF.

The chain couples TRBV4-3 to TRBJ2-2; no reliable D call. The CDR3 is 14 amino acids. V was clipped by 9 bases and J by 5 bases, with 16 bases between them. Per germline, CDR1 LGHNA and CDR2 YSLEER. The CDR3 sequence: CASSPGRETGELFF. The CDR3 coding sequence is TGCGCCAGTTCTCCAGGAAGAGAGACCGGGGAGCTGTTTTTT.

The CDR3 DNA is TGTGCCAGCAGTTTAGCCCCCCGAGATACGCAGTATTTT. Protein: CASSLAPRDTQYF. The chain links TRBV6-5 to TRBJ2-3; no clear D gene. Germline values: CDR1 MNHEY, CDR2 SVGAGI. The CDR3 is 13 residues long. Trimming left V 4 bases short and J 5 bases short, with 10 bases between.